The 2 T cell receptor beta chains reported below all come from one sample, sequenced in a study of CD8+CD57+ T cells in acquired aplastic anemia. For CDR3 and TCR beta VDJ profiling, genomic DNA was the template used. TCRdb itself ran the reads through MiXCR, one entry per CDR3 protein. The sample holds about 290,000 distinct CDR3 sequences, approximately 58% seen once. It was patients with CD8+CD57+ cell expansion by flow cytometry who were chosen for sequencing. Sequencing was performed on sorted CD4+, CD8+, or CD8+CD57+ T cells (not recorded which) from PBMCs. These receptors were taken from a human donor with aplastic anemia.

The chain is built from TRBV7-9 and TRBJ2-7; no clear D gene. Between the trimmed V and J ends, which lost 9 bases and 3 bases, there was a span of 12 bases. The CDR3 has 12 amino acids. Germline CDR1 SEHNR, CDR2 FQNEAQ (reference sequence). Here the CDR3 reads CASRSPGYEQYF. DNA for the CDR3: TGTGCCAGTAGGTCCCCTGGCTACGAGCAGTACTTC.

This clonotype was detected many times. The V call is TRBV24-1, the J call TRBJ2-2; D unresolved. Germline values: CDR1 KGHDR, CDR2 SFDVKD. V was clipped by 3 bases and J by 6 bases, with 10 bases between them. The CDR3 has 14 amino acids. This CDR3 is CATSDHKASGELFF. As DNA, the CDR3 is TGTGCCACCAGTGATCACAAGGCTTCCGGGGAGCTGTTTTTT.